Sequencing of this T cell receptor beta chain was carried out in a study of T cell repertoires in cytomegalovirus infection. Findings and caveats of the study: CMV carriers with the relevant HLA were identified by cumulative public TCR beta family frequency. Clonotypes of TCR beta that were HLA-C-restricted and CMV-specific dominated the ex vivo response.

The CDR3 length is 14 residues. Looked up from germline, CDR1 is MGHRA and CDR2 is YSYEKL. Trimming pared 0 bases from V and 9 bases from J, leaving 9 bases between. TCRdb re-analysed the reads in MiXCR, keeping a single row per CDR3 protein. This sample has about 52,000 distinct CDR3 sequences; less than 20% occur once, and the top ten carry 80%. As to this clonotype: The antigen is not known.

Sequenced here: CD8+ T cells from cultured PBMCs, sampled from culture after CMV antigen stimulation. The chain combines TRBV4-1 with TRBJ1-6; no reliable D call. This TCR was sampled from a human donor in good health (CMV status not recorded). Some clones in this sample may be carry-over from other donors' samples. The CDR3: CASSQERVTSPLHF. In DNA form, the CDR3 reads TGCGCCAGCAGCCAAGAAAGGGTAACTTCACCCCTCCACTTT.